The source of this T cell receptor beta chain is a study of OX40 agonist ivuxolimab in advanced cancers. Whole-study context: Hepatocellular carcinoma, melanoma, renal cell or head and neck cancer affected the dose-escalation patients. From roughly 20 to 85 years was the age range, with a mean of around 56 years, and approximately 80% were male.

Exclusion applied to patients with autoimmune disease history or systemic immunosuppression. The data were produced by immunoSEQ multiplex PCR, yet TCRdb's version contains in-frame clones alone and is incomplete. The data show 55,000 to 80,000 clones, 75% to 95% seen once. This specimen was CD4+ or CD8+ T cells sorted from blood, taken in a trial of the OX40 agonist ivuxolimab. This TCR was recovered from an adult with an advanced solid tumor such as melanoma, head and neck, liver or kidney cancer.

DNA of the CDR3: TGTGCCAGCAGTTTAAGGTCACAGCACACTGAAGCTTTCTTT. This translates into CASSLRSQHTEAFF. V is TRBV27 and J is TRBJ1-1; D gene unclear. Germline CDR1 MNHEY, CDR2 SMNVEV (reference sequence). The CDR3 is made up of 14 amino acids. Between the trimmed V and J ends, which lost 2 bases and 3 bases, there was a span of 10 bases.